These 11 T cell receptor beta chains originate from one sample sequenced in a study of shared clonotypes between healthy human individuals. Generated by immunoSEQ multiplex PCR, the TCRdb table keeps only in-frame clones and is missing some. The sample has 330,000 or so clones; 74% are singletons. Material: memory CD4+ T cells sorted from blood. Subset indicated: CD45RA-negative fraction. The receptors shown here come from a man aged 30-40 years in good health.

Note on this clone: The same CDR3 is also encoded by other DNA sequences in this sample. The CDR3 reads CASSLALQVNTEAFF. For the CDR3, the DNA is TGCGCCAGCAGCTTAGCGCTACAGGTGAACACTGAAGCTTTCTTT. V and J are TRBV5-1 and TRBJ1-1; D perhaps matches TRBD1 (5 bases). V dropped 2 bases and J dropped 0 bases, with 11 bases sitting between them. The germline gives CDR1 SGHRS, CDR2 YFSETQ. This CDR3 comprises 15 residues.

This clone qualifies as medium-sized (0.01 to 0.1%). Additional DNA sequences in this sample encode the identical CDR3. This chain connects TRBV5-1 to TRBJ2-2; possibly TRBD1 for D (6 bases). Germline-derived CDR1 and CDR2 are SGHRS and YFSETQ. V dropped 7 bases and J dropped 7 bases, with 17 bases sitting between them. The CDR3 is 14 amino acids. CDR3 amino acids: CASQEGVFGGELFF. The CDR3 nucleotides are TGCGCCAGCCAAGAGGGGGTTTTCGGCGGGGAGCTGTTTTTT.

The chain employs TRBV5-1 and TRBJ2-2; D gene uncertain. Germline CDR1 SGHRS, CDR2 YFSETQ. There are 14 residues in the CDR3. V lost 0 bases, J lost 4 bases, and 7 bases lay in between. The DNA of the CDR3 is TGCGCCAGCAGCTTGGAATCGGGCACCGGGGAGCTGTTTTTT. Its protein is CASSLESGTGELFF.

The genes are TRBV11-2 and TRBJ1-4, with a weak D call TRBD1 (5 bases). V lost 1 base, J lost 0 bases, and 6 bases lay in between. Germline CDR1 and CDR2: SGHAT and FQNNGV. The CDR3 covers 15 residues. CDR3 region: CASSLGGATNEKLFF. The CDR3 coding sequence is TGTGCCAGCAGCTTAGGGGGGGCAACTAATGAAAAACTGTTTTTT.

This clone was observed a single time. One end of the junction does not line up with germline, which may come from a read error. J is TRBJ2-7 and V is TRBV7-7; 7 positions agree with TRBD2. This CDR3 has 13 residues. Germline V gene data show CDR1 as SSHAT and CDR2 as FNYEAQ (reference sequence). CDR3 loop: CASSPMDGGEQYF. CDR3 DNA sequence: TGTGCTAGCAGCCCAATGGACGGGGGGGAGCAGTACTTC.

V is TRBV5-6 and J is TRBJ2-2; D is undetermined. Germline V gene lookup returns CDR1 SGHDT and CDR2 YYEEEE. This CDR3 has 14 amino acids. Trimming cost V 4 bases and J 1 base, with 8 bases left between them. CDR3 in amino acids: CASSPEWNTGELFF. For the CDR3, the DNA is TGTGCCAGCAGCCCGGAGTGGAACACCGGGGAGCTGTTTTTT. The entire variable domain, with the rest obtained from reference TRBV5-6 and TRBJ2-2, is as follows: DAGVTQSPTHLIKTRGQQVTLRCSPKSGHDTVSWYQQALGQGPQFIFQYYEEEERQRGNFPDRFSGHQFPNYSSELNVNALLLGDSALYLCASSPEWNTGELFFGEGSRLTVL.

The chain recombines TRBV1 with TRBJ1-5; whether TRBD1, the table's D call, matches the DNA was not checked. TRBV1 is termed a pseudogene. This CDR3 has 19 residues. The CDR3 sequence: CTSSQDSFRVGLSNQPQHF. The CDR3 DNA is TGCACCAGCAGCCAAGATAGCTTCAGGGTGGGTCTAAGCAATCAGCCCCAGCATTTT.

CDR3: CASLRGGTYEQYF. As DNA, the CDR3 is TGTGCCAGCTTACGGGGGGGGACCTACGAGCAGTACTTC. The chain couples TRBV2 to TRBJ2-7; 8 bases agree with TRBD2. J lost 2 bases, V lost 8 bases, and 5 bases had no gene match. Germline V CDR1 and CDR2: SNHLY, FYNNEI. The CDR3 totals 13 residues.

This clone appeared many times. The chain uses TRBV5-1 and TRBJ2-5, with 8 bases identical to TRBD2. V gave up 4 bases and J gave up 5 bases; unmatched junction bases: 4. Germline assignment: CDR1 SGHRS and CDR2 YFSETQ. This CDR3 region has 13 residues. The CDR3 loop is CASSQRERETQYF. Here the CDR3 DNA reads TGCGCCAGCAGCCAGCGGGAGAGGGAGACCCAGTACTTC.

The chain couples TRBV5-4 to TRBJ1-2, with 7 nucleotides matching TRBD1. CDR3 length: 15 residues. V lost 0 bases to trimming and J lost 5 bases; unmatched junction nucleotides: 7. Looked up from germline, CDR1 is SGHNT and CDR2 is YYREEE (reference sequence). CDR3 protein: CASSLDVPGQYGYTF. The CDR3 DNA is TGTGCCAGCAGCTTGGACGTCCCGGGACAGTATGGCTACACCTTC.

The genes are TRBV15 and TRBJ2-7; D is undetermined. Germline V gene data show CDR1 as LNHNV and CDR2 as YYDKDF (reference sequence). The CDR3 consists of 15 residues. V lost 7 bases and J lost 6, with 22 bases in between. The CDR3: CATTSRARVSPEQYF. The CDR3 DNA sequence: TGTGCCACCACCTCCCGAGCTCGCGTGTCCCCCGAGCAGTACTTC.